The 6 T cell receptor beta chains in this list originate from one sample, sequenced in a study of identical twins. TCRdb fed the 5' RACE reads into MiXCR, producing one record per CDR3 protein. The repertoire holds a few hundred thousand distinct CDR3 sequences, with approximately 9.6% as singletons. These same data were also listed under a study on yellow fever vaccine responses in identical twins.

The sample taken for sequencing was PBMCs. These receptors were collected from a woman under 30 in good health.

This clonotype appeared many times. The chain is built from TRBV6-2 or TRBV6-3 and TRBJ2-2; possible D gene TRBD2, 5 bases. V was trimmed by 7 bases and J by 0 bases, leaving 9 bases between them. CDR1 and CDR2 (germline): MNHEY, SVGEGT. The CDR3 is 14 amino acids. This chain's CDR3 is CASTGNSNTGELFF. CDR3 nucleotide sequence: TGTGCCAGCACGGGAAACTCGAACACCGGGGAGCTGTTTTTT.

This chain connects TRBV7-8 to TRBJ2-1; a possible D gene is TRBD1 (5 bases). CDR1 is SGHVS and CDR2 is FQNEAQ in the germline V gene. Trimming shortened V by 2 bases and J by 10 bases, and 15 bases separated the two germline ends. CDR3 size: 14 residues. The CDR3 bases are TGTGCCAGCAGCTTACTGGGCCAGGGCAGGGAGCAGTTCTTC. Encoded protein: CASSLLGQGREQFF. The full variable domain, in which reference TRBV7-8 and TRBJ2-1 provide the parts outside the CDR3, is GAGVSQSPRYKVAKRGQDVALRCDPISGHVSLFWYQQALGQGPEFLTYFQNEAQLDKSGLPSDRFFAERPEGSVSTLKIQRTQQEDSAVYLCASSLLGQGREQFFGPGTRLTVL.

In its sample, this clonotype was seen many times. CDR3 amino acids: CSVEQRNEQFF. The CDR3 DNA follows: TGCAGCGTTGAACAACGCAATGAGCAGTTCTTC. V gene TRBV29-1 combines with J gene TRBJ2-1; D gene ambiguous. Germline-derived CDR1 and CDR2 are SQVTM and ANQGSEA. The CDR3 extends over 11 amino acids. Trimming removed 2 bases at V and 6 bases at J, with 5 bases between.

This clonotype was observed many times. The gene calls are TRBV29-1 and TRBJ2-1; 7 positions agree with TRBD2. From germline, CDR1 is SQVTM and CDR2 ANQGSEA. J was trimmed by 0 bases and V by 3 bases; bases with no gene match: 11. The CDR3 is made up of 17 amino acids. The CDR3 DNA reads as TGCAGCGTTGAGGAGGGAAAATGGGGGGGCTCCTACAATGAGCAGTTCTTC. Translation gives CSVEEGKWGGSYNEQFF.

V usage is TRBV6-5 and J usage is TRBJ2-7; D assignment may be TRBD1 or TRBD2 (5 bases each). V lost 2 bases and J lost 9, with 14 bases in between. CDR1 is MNHEY, CDR2 SVGAGI, per germline. This CDR3 is built from 13 residues. The CDR3: CASSYGLGVGQYF. The CDR3 DNA is TGTGCCAGCAGTTACGGGTTGGGGGTTGGGCAGTACTTC.

The chain joins TRBV25-1 to TRBJ1-2; D is perhaps TRBD1 (5 bases). Deletions cut 3 bases from V and 6 bases from J, with 5 bases between. This CDR3 spans 11 amino acids. The germline CDR1 and CDR2 sequences are MGHDK and SYGVNS. The CDR3 DNA sequence: TGTGCCAGCAGTGACAGGGATGGCTACACCTTC. This codes for CASSDRDGYTF.